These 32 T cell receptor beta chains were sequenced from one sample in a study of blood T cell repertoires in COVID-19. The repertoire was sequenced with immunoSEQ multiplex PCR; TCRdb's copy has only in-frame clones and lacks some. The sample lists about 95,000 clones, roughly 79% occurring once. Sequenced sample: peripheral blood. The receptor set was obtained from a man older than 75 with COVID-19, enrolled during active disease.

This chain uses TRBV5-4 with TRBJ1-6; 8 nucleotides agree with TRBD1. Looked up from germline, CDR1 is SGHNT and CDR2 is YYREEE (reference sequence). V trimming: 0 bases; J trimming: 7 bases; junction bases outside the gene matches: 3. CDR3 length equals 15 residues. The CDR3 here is CASSLDRGSNSPLHF. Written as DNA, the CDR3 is TGTGCCAGCAGCTTGGACAGGGGGTCGAATTCACCCCTCCACTTT.

CDR3 bases: TGCGCCAGCAGCCAACTGACGGGGGGGGTCTACGAGCAGTACTTC. Amino acids: CASSQLTGGVYEQYF. This rearrangement joins TRBV4-3 to TRBJ2-7; 8 nucleotides match TRBD2. Germline-derived CDR1 and CDR2 are LGHNA and YSLEER. The CDR3 consists of 15 residues. Trimming removed 2 bases from V and 3 bases from J; junction bases left unmatched: 6.

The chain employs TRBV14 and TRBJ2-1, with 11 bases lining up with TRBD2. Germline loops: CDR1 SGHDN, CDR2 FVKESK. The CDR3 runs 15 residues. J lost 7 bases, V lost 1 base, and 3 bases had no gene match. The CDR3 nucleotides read TGTGCCAGCAGCCAAGGACTAGCGGGGAATAATGAGCAGTTCTTC. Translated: CASSQGLAGNNEQFF.

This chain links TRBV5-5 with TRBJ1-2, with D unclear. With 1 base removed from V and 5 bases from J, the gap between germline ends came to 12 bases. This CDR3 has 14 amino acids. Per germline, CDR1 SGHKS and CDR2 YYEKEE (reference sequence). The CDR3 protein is CASSLRQEIYGYTF. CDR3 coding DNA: TGTGCCAGCAGCTTGCGTCAGGAAATATATGGCTACACCTTC. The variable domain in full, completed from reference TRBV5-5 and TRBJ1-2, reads DAGVTQSPTHLIKTRGQQVTLRCSPISGHKSVSWYQQVLGQGPQFIFQYYEKEERGRGNFPDRFSARQFPNYSSELNVNALLLGDSALYLCASSLRQEIYGYTFGSGTRLTVV.

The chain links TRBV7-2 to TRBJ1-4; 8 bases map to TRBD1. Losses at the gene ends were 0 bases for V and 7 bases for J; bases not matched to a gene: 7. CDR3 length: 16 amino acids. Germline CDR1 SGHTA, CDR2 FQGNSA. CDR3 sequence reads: CASSLAPTGAGEKLFF. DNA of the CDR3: TGTGCCAGCAGCTTAGCGCCGACAGGGGCAGGTGAAAAACTGTTTTTT.

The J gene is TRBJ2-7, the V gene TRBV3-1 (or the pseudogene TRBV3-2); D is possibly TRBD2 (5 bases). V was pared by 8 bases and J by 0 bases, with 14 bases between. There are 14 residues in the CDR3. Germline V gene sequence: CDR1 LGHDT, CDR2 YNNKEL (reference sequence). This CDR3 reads CASGGVGSSYEQYF. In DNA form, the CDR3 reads TGTGCCAGCGGTGGGGTTGGGAGCTCCTACGAGCAGTACTTC.

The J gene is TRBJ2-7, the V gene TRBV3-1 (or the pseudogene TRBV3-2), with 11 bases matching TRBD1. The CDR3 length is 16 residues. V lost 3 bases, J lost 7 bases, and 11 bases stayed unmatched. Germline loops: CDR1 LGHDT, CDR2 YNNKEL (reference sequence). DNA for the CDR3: TGTGCCAGCAGCCACTACCGGGACAGGGGGTTCGTTGAGCAGTACTTC. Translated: CASSHYRDRGFVEQYF.

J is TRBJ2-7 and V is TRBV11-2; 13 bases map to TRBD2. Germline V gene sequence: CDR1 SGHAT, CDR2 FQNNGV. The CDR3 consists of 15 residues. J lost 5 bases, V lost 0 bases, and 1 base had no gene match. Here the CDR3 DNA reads TGTGCCAGCAGCTTAGAGGGACTAGCGGGAAACGAGCAGTACTTC. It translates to CASSLEGLAGNEQYF.

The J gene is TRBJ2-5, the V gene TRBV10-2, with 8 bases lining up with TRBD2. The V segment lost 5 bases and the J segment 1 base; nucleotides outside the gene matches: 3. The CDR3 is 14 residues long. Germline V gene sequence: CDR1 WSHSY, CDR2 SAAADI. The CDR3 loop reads CASSPGGSQETQYF. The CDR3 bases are TGCGCCAGCAGTCCGGGGGGGTCCCAAGAGACCCAGTACTTC.

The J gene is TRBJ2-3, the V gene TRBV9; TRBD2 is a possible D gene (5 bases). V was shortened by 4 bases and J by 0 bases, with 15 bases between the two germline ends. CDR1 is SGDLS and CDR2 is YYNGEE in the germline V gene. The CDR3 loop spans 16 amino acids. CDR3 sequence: CASSYRGPPSTDTQYF. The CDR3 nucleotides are TGTGCCAGCAGCTATCGCGGGCCTCCTAGCACAGATACGCAGTATTTT. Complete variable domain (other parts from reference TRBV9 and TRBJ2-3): DSGVTQTPKHLITATGQRVTLRCSPRSGDLSVYWYQQSLDQGLQFLIQYYNGEERAKGNILERFSAQQFPDLHSELNLSSLELGDSALYFCASSYRGPPSTDTQYFGPGTRLTVL.

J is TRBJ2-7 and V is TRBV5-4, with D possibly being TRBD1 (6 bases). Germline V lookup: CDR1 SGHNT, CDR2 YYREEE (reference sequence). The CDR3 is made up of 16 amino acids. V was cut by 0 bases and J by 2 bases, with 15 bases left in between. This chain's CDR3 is CASSLGRPGATYEQYF. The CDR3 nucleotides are TGTGCCAGCAGCTTGGGGCGCCCAGGGGCAACCTACGAGCAGTACTTC.

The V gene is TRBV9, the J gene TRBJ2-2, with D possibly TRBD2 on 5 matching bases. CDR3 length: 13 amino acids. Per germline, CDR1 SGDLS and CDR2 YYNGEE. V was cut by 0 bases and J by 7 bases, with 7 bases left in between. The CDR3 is CASSVVGSGELFF. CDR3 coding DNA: TGTGCCAGCAGCGTAGTGGGGAGCGGGGAGCTGTTTTTT.

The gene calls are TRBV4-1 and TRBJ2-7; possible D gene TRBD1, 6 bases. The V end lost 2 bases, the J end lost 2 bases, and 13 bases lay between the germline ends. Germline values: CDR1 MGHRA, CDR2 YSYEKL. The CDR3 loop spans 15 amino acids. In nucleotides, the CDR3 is TGCGCCAGCAGCCAAACAGGGTCCCTAACCTACGAGCAGTACTTC. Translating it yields CASSQTGSLTYEQYF.

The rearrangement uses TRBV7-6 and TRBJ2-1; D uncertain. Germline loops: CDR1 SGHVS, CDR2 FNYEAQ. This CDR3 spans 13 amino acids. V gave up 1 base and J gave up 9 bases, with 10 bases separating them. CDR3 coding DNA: TGTGCCAGCAGCTTAGTCGTTGGCGGTGAGCAGTTCTTC. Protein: CASSLVVGGEQFF.

The CDR3 DNA sequence: TGTGCCAGCAGCTATTCAGGGAACACCGGGGAGCTGTTTTTT. Translating gives CASSYSGNTGELFF. The chain joins TRBV7-3 to TRBJ2-2; D gene unclear. Trimming took 4 bases from V and 1 from J, leaving 7 bases between them. The CDR3 runs 14 residues. The germline V gene has CDR1 SGHTA and CDR2 FQGTGA. Using reference TRBV7-3 and TRBJ2-2 for the parts outside the CDR3, the full variable domain is GAGVSQTPSNKVTEKGKYVELRCDPISGHTALYWYRQSLGQGPEFLIYFQGTGAADDSGLPNDRFFAVRPEGSVSTLKIQRTERGDSAVYLCASSYSGNTGELFFGEGSRLTVL.

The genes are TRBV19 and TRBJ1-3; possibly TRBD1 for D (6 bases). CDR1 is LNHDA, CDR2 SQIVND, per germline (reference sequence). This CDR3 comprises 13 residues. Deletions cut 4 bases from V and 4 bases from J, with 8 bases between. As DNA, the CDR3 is TGTGCCAGTAGTAGTACAGGGGGAAACACCATATATTTT. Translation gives CASSSTGGNTIYF. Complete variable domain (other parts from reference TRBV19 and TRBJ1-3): DGGITQSPKYLFRKEGQNVTLSCEQNLNHDAMYWYRQDPGQGLRLIYYSQIVNDFQKGDIAEGYSVSREKKESFPLTVTSAQKNPTAFYLCASSSTGGNTIYFGEGSWLTVV.

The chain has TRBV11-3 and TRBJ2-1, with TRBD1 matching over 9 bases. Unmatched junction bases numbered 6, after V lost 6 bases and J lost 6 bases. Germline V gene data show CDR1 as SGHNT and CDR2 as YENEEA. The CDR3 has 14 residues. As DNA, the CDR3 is TGTGCCAGCAGTCCGAGGACAGGGGTCAATGAGCAGTTCTTC. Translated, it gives CASSPRTGVNEQFF.

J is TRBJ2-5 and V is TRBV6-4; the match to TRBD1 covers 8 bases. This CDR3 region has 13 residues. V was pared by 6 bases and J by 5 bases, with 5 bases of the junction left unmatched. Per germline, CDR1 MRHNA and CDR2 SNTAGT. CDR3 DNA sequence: TGTGCCAGCAGCATCGACAGGGGTGAGACCCAGTACTTC. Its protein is CASSIDRGETQYF.

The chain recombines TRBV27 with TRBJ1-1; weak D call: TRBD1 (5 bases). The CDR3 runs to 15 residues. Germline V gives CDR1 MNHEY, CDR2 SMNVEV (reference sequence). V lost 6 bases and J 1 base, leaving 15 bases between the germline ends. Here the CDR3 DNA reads TGTGCCAGCAGAGCCGGTTGGGGGGAGAACACTGAAGCTTTCTTT. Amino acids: CASRAGWGENTEAFF.

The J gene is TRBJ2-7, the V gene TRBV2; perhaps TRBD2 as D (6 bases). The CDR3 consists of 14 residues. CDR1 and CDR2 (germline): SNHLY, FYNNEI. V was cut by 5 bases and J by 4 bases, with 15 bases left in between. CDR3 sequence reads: CASSTGLRKYEQYF. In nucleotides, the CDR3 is TGTGCCAGCAGTACGGGACTCCGCAAATACGAGCAGTACTTC.

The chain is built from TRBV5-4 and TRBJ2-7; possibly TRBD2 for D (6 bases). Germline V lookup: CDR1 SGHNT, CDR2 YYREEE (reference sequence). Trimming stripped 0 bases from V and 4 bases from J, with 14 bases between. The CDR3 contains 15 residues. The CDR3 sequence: CASSLAGGMTYEQYF. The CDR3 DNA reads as TGTGCCAGCAGCTTGGCTGGCGGGATGACTTACGAGCAGTACTTC.

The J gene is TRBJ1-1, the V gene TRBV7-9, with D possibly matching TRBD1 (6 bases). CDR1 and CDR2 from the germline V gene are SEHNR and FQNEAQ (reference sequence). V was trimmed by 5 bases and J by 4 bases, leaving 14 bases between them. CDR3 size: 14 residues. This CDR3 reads CASSKIGGSTEAFF. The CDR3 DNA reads TGTGCCAGCAGCAAAATAGGGGGTAGCACTGAAGCTTTCTTT.

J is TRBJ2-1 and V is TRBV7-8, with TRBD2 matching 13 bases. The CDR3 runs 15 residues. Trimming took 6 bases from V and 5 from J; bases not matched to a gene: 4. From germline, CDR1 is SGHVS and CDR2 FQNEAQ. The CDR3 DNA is TGTGCCAGCAGACCCGGGACTAGCGGGGACAATGAGCAGTTCTTC. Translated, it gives CASRPGTSGDNEQFF.

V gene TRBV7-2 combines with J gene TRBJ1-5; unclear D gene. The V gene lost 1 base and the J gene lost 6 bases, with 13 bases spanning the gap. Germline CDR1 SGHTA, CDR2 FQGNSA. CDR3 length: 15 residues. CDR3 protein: CASSLDGGMFQPQHF. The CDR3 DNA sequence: TGTGCCAGCAGCTTAGACGGAGGGATGTTTCAGCCCCAGCATTTT.

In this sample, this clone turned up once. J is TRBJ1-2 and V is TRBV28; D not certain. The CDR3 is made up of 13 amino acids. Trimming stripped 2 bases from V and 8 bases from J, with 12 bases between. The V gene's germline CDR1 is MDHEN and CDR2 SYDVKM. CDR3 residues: CASSLGGWEGYTF. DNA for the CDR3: TGTGCCAGCAGTTTAGGAGGGTGGGAAGGCTACACCTTC.

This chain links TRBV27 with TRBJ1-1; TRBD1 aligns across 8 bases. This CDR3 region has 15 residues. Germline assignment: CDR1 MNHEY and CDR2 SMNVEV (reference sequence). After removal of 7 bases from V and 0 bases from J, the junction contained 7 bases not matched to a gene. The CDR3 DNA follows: TGTGCCAGCATGGACAGGGCGACAATGAACACTGAAGCTTTCTTT. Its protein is CASMDRATMNTEAFF.

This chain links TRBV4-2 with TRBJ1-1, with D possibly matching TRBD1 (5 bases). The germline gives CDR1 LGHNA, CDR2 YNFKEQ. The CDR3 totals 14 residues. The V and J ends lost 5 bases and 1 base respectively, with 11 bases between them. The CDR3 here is CASSRQTSNTEAFF. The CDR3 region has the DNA TGTGCCAGCAGCAGACAGACATCGAACACTGAAGCTTTCTTT.

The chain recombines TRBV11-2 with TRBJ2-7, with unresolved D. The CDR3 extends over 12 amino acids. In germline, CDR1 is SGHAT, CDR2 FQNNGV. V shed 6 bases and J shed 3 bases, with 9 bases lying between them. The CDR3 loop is CASSLSHYEQYF. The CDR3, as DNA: TGTGCCAGCAGTTTGAGCCACTACGAGCAGTACTTC.

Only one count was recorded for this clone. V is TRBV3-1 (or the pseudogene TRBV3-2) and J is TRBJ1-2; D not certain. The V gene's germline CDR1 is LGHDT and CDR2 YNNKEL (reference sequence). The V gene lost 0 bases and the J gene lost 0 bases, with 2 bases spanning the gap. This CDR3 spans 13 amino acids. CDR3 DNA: TGTGCCAGCAGCCAAGACGCTAACTATGGCTACACCTTC. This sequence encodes CASSQDANYGYTF.

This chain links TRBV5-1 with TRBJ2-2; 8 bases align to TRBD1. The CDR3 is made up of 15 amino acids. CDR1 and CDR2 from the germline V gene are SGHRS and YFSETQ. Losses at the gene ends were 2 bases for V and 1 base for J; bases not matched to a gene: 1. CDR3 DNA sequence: TGCGCCAGCAGCTTAGGGACAGGGAACACCGGGGAGCTGTTTTTT. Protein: CASSLGTGNTGELFF.

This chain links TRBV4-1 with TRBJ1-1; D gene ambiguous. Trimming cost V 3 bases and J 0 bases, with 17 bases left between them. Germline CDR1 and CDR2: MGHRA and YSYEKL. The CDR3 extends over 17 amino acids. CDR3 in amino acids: CASSQPYPRLLNTEAFF. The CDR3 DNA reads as TGCGCCAGCAGCCAGCCCTACCCCCGACTCCTGAACACTGAAGCTTTCTTT.

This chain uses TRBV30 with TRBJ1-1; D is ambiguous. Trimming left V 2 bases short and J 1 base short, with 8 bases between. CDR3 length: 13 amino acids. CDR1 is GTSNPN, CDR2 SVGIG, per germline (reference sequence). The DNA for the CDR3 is TGTGCCTGGAGTCTAGGTGCGAACACTGAAGCTTTCTTT. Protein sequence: CAWSLGANTEAFF.